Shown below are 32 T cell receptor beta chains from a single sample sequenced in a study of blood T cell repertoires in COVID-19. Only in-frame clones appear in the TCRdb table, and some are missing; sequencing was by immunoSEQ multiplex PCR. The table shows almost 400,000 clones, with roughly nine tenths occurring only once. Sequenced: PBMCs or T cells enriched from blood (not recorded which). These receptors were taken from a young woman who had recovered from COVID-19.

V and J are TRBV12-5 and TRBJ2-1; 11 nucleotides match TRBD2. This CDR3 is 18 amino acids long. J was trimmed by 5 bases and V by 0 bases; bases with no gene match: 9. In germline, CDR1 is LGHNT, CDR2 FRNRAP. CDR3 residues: CASGLVIAGGPIHNEQFF. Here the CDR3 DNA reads TGTGCTAGTGGTTTGGTGATAGCGGGAGGGCCCATCCACAATGAGCAGTTCTTC.

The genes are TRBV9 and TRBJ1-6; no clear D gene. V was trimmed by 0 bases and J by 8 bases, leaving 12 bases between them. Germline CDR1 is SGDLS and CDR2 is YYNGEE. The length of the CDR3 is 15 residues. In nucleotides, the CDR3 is TGTGCCAGCAGCGTAGAGCGAGGGCCCTATTCACCCCTCCACTTT. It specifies CASSVERGPYSPLHF.

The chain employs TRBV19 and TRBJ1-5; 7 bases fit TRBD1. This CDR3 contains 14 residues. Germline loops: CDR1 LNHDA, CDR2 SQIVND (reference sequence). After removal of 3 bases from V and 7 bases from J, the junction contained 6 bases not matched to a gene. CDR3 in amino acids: CASSITGDYQPQHF. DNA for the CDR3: TGTGCCAGTAGTATTACAGGGGATTACCAGCCCCAGCATTTT.

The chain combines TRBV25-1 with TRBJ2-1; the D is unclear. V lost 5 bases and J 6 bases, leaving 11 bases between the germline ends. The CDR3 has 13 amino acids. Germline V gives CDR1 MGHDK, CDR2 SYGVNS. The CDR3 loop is CASSTAGINEQFF. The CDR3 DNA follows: TGTGCCAGCAGTACTGCAGGAATCAATGAGCAGTTCTTC.

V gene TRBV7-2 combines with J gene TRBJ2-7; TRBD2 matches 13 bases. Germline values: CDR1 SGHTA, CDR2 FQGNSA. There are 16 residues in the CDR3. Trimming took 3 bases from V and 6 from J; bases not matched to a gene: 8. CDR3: CASSFQGLAGYGEQYF. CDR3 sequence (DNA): TGTGCCAGCAGCTTCCAGGGACTAGCGGGGTATGGCGAGCAGTACTTC. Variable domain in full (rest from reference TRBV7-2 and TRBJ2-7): GAGVSQSPSNKVTEKGKDVELRCDPISGHTALYWYRQSLGQGLEFLIYFQGNSAPDKSGLPSDRFSAERTGGSVSTLTIQRTQQEDSAVYLCASSFQGLAGYGEQYFGPGTRLTVT.

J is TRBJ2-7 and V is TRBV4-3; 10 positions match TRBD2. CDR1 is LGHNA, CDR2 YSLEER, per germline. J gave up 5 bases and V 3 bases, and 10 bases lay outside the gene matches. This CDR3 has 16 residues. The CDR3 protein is CASSQWGAGGFNEQYF. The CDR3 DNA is TGCGCCAGCAGCCAGTGGGGAGCGGGGGGGTTTAACGAGCAGTACTTC.

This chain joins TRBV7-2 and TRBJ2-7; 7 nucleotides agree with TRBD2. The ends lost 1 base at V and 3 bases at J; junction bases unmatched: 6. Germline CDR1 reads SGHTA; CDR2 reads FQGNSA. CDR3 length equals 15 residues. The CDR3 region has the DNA TGTGCCAGCAGCTTAGTGGGGTCTAGCGGCTACGAGCAGTACTTC. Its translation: CASSLVGSSGYEQYF.

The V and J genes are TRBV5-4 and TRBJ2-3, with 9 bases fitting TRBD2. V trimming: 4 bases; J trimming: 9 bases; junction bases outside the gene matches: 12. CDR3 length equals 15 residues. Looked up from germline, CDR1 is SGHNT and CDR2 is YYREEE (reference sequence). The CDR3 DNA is TGTGCCAGCAGCAGGTTAGCGGGAGAAGGAGAAACGCAGTATTTT. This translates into CASSRLAGEGETQYF.

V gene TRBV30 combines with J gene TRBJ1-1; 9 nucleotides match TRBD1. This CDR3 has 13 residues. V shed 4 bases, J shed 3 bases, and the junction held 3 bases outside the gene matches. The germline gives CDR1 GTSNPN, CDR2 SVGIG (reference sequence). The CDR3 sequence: CAWTRDRDTEAFF. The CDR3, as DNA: TGTGCCTGGACCCGGGACAGGGACACTGAAGCTTTCTTT.

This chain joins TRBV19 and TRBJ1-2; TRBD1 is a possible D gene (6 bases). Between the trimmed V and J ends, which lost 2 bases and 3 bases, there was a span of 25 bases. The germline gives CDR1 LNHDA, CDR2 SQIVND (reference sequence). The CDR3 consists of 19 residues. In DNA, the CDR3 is TGTGCCAGTAGTATATTGATTGCAGGGGCGCGGGTCGGAGACTATGGCTACACCTTC. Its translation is CASSILIAGARVGDYGYTF.

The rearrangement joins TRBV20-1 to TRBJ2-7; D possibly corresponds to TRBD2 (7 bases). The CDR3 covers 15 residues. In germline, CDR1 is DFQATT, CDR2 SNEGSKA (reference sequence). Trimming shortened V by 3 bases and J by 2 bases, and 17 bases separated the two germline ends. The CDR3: CSASTIGGGPYEQYF. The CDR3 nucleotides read TGCAGTGCTAGTACCATTGGGGGGGGGCCCTACGAGCAGTACTTC.

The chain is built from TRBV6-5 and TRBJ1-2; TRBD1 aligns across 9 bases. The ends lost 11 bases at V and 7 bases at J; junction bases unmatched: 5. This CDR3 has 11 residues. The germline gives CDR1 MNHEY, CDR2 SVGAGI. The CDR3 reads CAVGTGFGYTF. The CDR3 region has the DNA TGTGCCGTCGGGACAGGGTTTGGCTACACCTTC.

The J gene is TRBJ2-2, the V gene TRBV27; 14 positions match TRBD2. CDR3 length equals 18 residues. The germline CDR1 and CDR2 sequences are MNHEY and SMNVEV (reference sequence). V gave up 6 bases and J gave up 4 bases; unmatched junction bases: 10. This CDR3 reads CASRTGTSGSWGTGELFF. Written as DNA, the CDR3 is TGTGCCAGCAGAACCGGGACTAGCGGGAGTTGGGGCACCGGGGAGCTGTTTTTT.

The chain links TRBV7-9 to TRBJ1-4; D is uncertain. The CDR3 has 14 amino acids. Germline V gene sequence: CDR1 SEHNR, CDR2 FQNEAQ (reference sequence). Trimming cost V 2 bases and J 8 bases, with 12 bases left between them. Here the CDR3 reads CASSLLDRGEKLFF. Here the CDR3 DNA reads TGTGCCAGCAGCTTACTGGACCGAGGGGAAAAACTGTTTTTT. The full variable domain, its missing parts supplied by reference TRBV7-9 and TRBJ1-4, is DTGVSQNPRHKITKRGQNVTFRCDPISEHNRLYWYRQTLGQGPEFLTYFQNEAQLEKSRLLSDRFSAERPKGSFSTLEIQRTEQGDSAMYLCASSLLDRGEKLFFGSGTQLSVL.

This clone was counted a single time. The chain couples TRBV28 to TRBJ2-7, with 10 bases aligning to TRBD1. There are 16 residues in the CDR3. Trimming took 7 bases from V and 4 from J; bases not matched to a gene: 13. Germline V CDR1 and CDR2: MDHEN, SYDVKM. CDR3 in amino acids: CASKSPGQGTRYEQYF. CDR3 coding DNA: TGTGCCAGCAAATCTCCGGGACAGGGGACCCGATACGAGCAGTACTTC.

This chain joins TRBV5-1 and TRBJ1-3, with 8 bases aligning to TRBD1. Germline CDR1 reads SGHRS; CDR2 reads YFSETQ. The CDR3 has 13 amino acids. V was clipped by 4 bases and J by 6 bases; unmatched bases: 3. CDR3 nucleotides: TGCGCCAGCAGCCAGACAGGGGAAAACACCATATATTTT. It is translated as CASSQTGENTIYF.

CDR3 sequence: CASSLIIGGAHYNEQFF. The CDR3 nucleotides read TGTGCCAGCAGCTTAATTATTGGGGGGGCGCACTACAATGAGCAGTTCTTC. The rearrangement links TRBV7-9 to TRBJ2-1; D perhaps matches TRBD2 (7 bases). The germline V gene has CDR1 SEHNR and CDR2 FQNEAQ (reference sequence). The CDR3 runs 17 residues. Trimming pared 2 bases from V and 3 bases from J, leaving 17 bases between. Full variable domain (rest looked up from reference TRBV7-9 and TRBJ2-1): DTGVSQNPRHKITKRGQNVTFRCDPISEHNRLYWYRQTLGQGPEFLTYFQNEAQLEKSRLLSDRFSAERPKGSFSTLEIQRTEQGDSAMYLCASSLIIGGAHYNEQFFGPGTRLTVL.

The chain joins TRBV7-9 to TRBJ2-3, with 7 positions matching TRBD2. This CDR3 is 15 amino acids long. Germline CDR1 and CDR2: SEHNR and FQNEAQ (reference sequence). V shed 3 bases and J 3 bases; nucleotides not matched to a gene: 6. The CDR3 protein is CASSLQGGGTDTQYF. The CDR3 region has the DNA TGTGCCAGCAGCTTGCAGGGCGGGGGAACAGATACGCAGTATTTT. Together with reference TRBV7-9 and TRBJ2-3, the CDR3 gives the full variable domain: DTGVSQNPRHKITKRGQNVTFRCDPISEHNRLYWYRQTLGQGPEFLTYFQNEAQLEKSRLLSDRFSAERPKGSFSTLEIQRTEQGDSAMYLCASSLQGGGTDTQYFGPGTRLTVL.

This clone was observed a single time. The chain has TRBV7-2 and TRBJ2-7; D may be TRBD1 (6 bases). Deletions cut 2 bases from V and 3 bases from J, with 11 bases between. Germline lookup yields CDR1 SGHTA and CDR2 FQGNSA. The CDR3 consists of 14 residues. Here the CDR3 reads CASSLTAGVYEQYF. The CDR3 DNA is TGTGCCAGCAGCTTAACGGCAGGGGTCTACGAGCAGTACTTC.

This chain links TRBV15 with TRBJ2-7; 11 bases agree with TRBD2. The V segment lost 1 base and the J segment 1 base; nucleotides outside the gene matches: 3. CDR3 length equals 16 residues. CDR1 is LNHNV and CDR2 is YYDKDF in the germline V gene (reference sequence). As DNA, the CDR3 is TGTGCCACCAGCAGAGGACTAGCGGGACCGTCCTACGAGCAGTACTTC. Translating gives CATSRGLAGPSYEQYF.

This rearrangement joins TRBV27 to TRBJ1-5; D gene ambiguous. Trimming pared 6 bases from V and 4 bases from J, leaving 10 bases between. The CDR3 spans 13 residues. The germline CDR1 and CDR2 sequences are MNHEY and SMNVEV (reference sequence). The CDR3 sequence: CASSPGRNQPQHF. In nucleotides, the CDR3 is TGTGCCAGCAGCCCCGGGAGAAATCAGCCCCAGCATTTT.

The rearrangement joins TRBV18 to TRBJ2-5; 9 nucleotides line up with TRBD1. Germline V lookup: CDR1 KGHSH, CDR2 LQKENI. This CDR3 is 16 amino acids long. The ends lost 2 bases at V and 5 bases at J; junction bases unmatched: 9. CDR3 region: CASSPYPDRGGETQYF. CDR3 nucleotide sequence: TGTGCCAGCTCACCATACCCGGACAGGGGTGGGGAGACCCAGTACTTC.

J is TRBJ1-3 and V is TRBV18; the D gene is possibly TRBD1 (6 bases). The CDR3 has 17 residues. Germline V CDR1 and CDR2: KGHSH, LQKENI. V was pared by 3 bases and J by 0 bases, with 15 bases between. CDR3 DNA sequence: TGTGCCAGCTCACCCAACTTCCTCAGGGGCTCTGGAAACACCATATATTTT. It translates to CASSPNFLRGSGNTIYF.

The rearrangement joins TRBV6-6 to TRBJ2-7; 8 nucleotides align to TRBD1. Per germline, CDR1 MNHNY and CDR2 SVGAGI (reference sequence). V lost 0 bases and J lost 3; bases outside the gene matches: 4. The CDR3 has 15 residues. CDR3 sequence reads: CASSYSRTGRYEQYF. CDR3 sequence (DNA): TGTGCCAGCAGTTACTCGAGGACAGGGCGCTACGAGCAGTACTTC.

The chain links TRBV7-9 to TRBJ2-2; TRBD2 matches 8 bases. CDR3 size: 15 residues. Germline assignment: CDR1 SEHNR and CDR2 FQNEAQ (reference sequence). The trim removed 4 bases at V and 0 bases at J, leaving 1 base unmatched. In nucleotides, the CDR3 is TGTGCCAGCAGCTACGGGGGGGCGAACACCGGGGAGCTGTTTTTT. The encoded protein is CASSYGGANTGELFF.

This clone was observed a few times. The CDR3 protein is CASSNLLDTEAFF. DNA of the CDR3: TGTGCCAGTAGTAACCTACTCGACACTGAAGCTTTCTTT. The chain links TRBV19 to TRBJ1-1; D gene unclear. V was clipped by 4 bases and J by 3 bases, with 9 bases between them. Germline V lookup: CDR1 LNHDA, CDR2 SQIVND (reference sequence). The CDR3 totals 13 residues.

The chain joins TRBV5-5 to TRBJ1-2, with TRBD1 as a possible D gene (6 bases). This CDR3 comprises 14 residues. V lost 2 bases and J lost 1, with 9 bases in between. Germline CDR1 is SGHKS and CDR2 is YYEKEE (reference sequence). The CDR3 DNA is TGTGCCAGCAGCTTCCAGGGGTTTAACTATGGCTACACCTTC. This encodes CASSFQGFNYGYTF.

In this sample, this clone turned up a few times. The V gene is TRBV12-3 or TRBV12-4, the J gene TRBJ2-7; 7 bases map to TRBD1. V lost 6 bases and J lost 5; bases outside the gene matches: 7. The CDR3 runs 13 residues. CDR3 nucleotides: TGTGCCAGCAGGAGACAGGGTTGGAACGAGCAGTACTTC. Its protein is CASRRQGWNEQYF.

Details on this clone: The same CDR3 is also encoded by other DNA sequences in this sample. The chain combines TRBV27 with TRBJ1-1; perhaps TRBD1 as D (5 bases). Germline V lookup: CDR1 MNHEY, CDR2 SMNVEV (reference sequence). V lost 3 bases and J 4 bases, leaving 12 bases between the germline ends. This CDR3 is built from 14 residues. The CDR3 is CASSLGGGGTEAFF. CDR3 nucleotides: TGTGCCAGCAGTTTGGGGGGGGGAGGCACTGAAGCTTTCTTT.

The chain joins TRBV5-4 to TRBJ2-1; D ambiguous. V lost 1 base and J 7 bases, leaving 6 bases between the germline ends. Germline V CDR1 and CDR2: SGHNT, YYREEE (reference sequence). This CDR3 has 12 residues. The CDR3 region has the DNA TGTGCCAGCAGCTTGACCGGGAATGAGCAGTTCTTC. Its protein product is CASSLTGNEQFF.

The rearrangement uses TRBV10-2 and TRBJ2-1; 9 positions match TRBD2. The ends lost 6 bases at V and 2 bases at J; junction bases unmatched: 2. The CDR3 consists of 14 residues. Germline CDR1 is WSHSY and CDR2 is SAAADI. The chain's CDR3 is CASRLAGPYNEQFF. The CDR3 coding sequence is TGCGCCAGCAGGCTAGCGGGACCCTACAATGAGCAGTTCTTC.

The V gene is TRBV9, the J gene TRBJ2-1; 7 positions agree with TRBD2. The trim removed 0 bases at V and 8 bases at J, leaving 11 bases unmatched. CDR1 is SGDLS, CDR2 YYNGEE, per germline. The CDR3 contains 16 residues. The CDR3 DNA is TGTGCCAGCAGCGTAGCTCACAGCGGGAAGGTCGATGAGCAGTTCTTC. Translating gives CASSVAHSGKVDEQFF.